This passage covers 18 T cell receptor beta chains from one sample sequenced in a study of cytomegalovirus exposure and HLA in healthy donors. The study ran its PCR with 60 Vbeta and 13 Jbeta primers. TCRdb's table, derived via immunoSEQ multiplex PCR, lists solely in-frame clones and lacks some. The sample includes about 55,000 clones, roughly 77% seen only once; the top ten take approximately 2.4%. The sample comprised PBMCs. These receptors all stem from a female donor in good health and CMV-seronegative.

The rearrangement uses TRBV19 and TRBJ2-5, with TRBD1 as a possible D gene (6 bases). The CDR3 length is 15 residues. The germline V and J ends were trimmed by 8 bases and 5 bases, with 21 bases remaining between them. Germline V gives CDR1 LNHDA, CDR2 SQIVND (reference sequence). The CDR3 DNA reads as TGTGCCAGTGGAGAGCCCAGGGGCCTAGGTGAGACCCAGTACTTC. Residues: CASGEPRGLGETQYF.

The chain recombines TRBV28 with TRBJ1-2; TRBD1 matches at 7 bases. Germline lookup yields CDR1 MDHEN and CDR2 SYDVKM. V trimming: 6 bases; J trimming: 5 bases; junction bases outside the gene matches: 9. This CDR3 is 14 amino acids long. CDR3 bases: TGTGCCAGCAGCCTCCAGGGGGTTAGGTATGGCTACACCTTC. It codes for CASSLQGVRYGYTF.

The chain recombines TRBV29-1 with TRBJ1-1; the match to TRBD1 covers 7 bases. CDR3 length: 15 amino acids. V lost 0 bases and J lost 1; bases outside the gene matches: 5. Germline CDR1 reads SQVTM; CDR2 reads ANQGSEA. The CDR3 region is CSVEDRQGANTEAFF. The DNA of the CDR3 is TGCAGCGTTGAAGACCGACAGGGAGCGAACACTGAAGCTTTCTTT. The full variable domain, with the rest looked up from reference TRBV29-1 and TRBJ1-1, is SAVISQKPSRDICQRGTSLTIQCQVDSQVTMMFWYRQQPGQSLTLIATANQGSEATYESGFVIDKFPISRPNLTFSTLTVSNMSPEDSSIYLCSVEDRQGANTEAFFGQGTRLTVV.

This chain uses TRBV4-2 with TRBJ2-3; 10 bases line up with TRBD2. J was trimmed by 0 bases and V by 8 bases; bases with no gene match: 2. The CDR3 sequence is 14 residues long. Germline-derived CDR1 and CDR2 are LGHNA and YNFKEQ. The CDR3 loop is CASATSGSTDTQYF. DNA of the CDR3: TGTGCCAGCGCGACTAGCGGGAGCACAGATACGCAGTATTTT.

This clone was seen only once. The rearrangement joins TRBV11-2 to TRBJ2-7, with TRBD1 matching over 11 bases. The V gene end was trimmed by 1 base and the J gene end by 3 bases; junction bases not matched to a gene: 5. The CDR3 extends over 16 amino acids. The germline V gene has CDR1 SGHAT and CDR2 FQNNGV. CDR3 protein: CASSLGLGTGGYEQYF. The CDR3 DNA is TGTGCCAGCAGCTTAGGGTTGGGGACAGGGGGCTACGAGCAGTACTTC.

This chain links TRBV6-1 with TRBJ2-3, with 11 positions matching TRBD2. Germline V gene lookup returns CDR1 MNHNS and CDR2 SASEGT. CDR3 size: 17 residues. V was pared by 0 bases and J by 0 bases, with 2 bases of the junction left unmatched. The CDR3 nucleotides read TGTGCCAGCAGTGAAGCGCTAGCGGGGGGTAGCACAGATACGCAGTATTTT. This codes for CASSEALAGGSTDTQYF.

CDR3 sequence (DNA): TGTGCCAGTAGCAGGAATCGTATTAATGAAAAACTGTTTTTT. Protein: CASSRNRINEKLFF. The chain employs TRBV19 and TRBJ1-4; D remains unclear. CDR3 length equals 14 residues. The V gene lost 6 bases and the J gene lost 4 bases, with 12 bases spanning the gap. The germline CDR1 and CDR2 sequences are LNHDA and SQIVND (reference sequence).

J is TRBJ2-7 and V is TRBV6-4; TRBD1 matches at 9 bases. Trimming took 6 bases from V and 3 from J; bases not matched to a gene: 12. The length of the CDR3 is 16 residues. Germline V lookup: CDR1 MRHNA, CDR2 SNTAGT. CDR3 DNA: TGTGCCAGCAGGGATTTACAGGGGGCACAACTCTACGAGCAGTACTTC. It specifies CASRDLQGAQLYEQYF.

The table lists this clone with a count of one. Its ends do not fully match the called genes, so a read error is possible. The sample has other DNA sequences that encode this CDR3 too. The chain carries TRBV28 and TRBJ2-3, with D possibly matching TRBD2 (5 bases). The CDR3 has 13 residues. Germline V gene sequence: CDR1 MDHEN, CDR2 SYDVKM. The CDR3 DNA follows: TGTGCCAGCAACGAGAGGGTCACAGATACACAGTATTTT. This translates into CASNERVTDTQYF.

The V call is TRBV15, the J call TRBJ2-1, with TRBD2 matching 11 bases. Per germline, CDR1 LNHNV and CDR2 YYDKDF (reference sequence). The trim removed 6 bases at V and 3 bases at J, leaving 10 bases unmatched. The CDR3 length is 17 residues. The CDR3 sequence is CATRRLAGKRHYNEQFF. CDR3 DNA sequence: TGTGCCACCAGACGACTAGCGGGAAAAAGACACTACAATGAGCAGTTCTTC. Full variable domain (outside the CDR3, taken from reference TRBV15 and TRBJ2-1): DAMVIQNPRYQVTQFGKPVTLSCSQTLNHNVMYWYQQKSSQAPKLLFHYYDKDFNNEADTPDNFQSRRPNTSFCFLDIRSPGLGDTAMYLCATRRLAGKRHYNEQFFGPGTRLTVL.

The chain recombines TRBV12-5 with TRBJ1-5, with 8 bases that match TRBD1. J was trimmed by 5 bases and V by 5 bases; bases with no gene match: 29. Germline V lookup: CDR1 LGHNT, CDR2 FRNRAP. The CDR3 extends over 22 amino acids. CDR3 in DNA: TGTGCTAGTGGTCCATCGACCATGAGGACAACGGACAGGGTAGTGTTGGATCAGCCCCAGCATTTT. Protein: CASGPSTMRTTDRVVLDQPQHF.

This chain links TRBV4-2 with TRBJ1-1, with 9 bases lining up with TRBD1. The junction had 9 bases not matched to a gene; V was cut back by 0 bases and J by 7 bases. CDR3 length equals 16 residues. The germline V gene encodes CDR1 LGHNA and CDR2 YNFKEQ. The CDR3 sequence is CASSQEIGTGLGEAFF. The DNA for the CDR3 is TGTGCCAGCAGCCAAGAAATAGGGACAGGGCTCGGTGAAGCTTTCTTT.

In its sample, this clone was seen once. The V call is TRBV28, the J call TRBJ2-7, with TRBD2 matching over 8 bases. The CDR3 extends over 15 amino acids. Unmatched junction bases numbered 6, after V lost 5 bases and J lost 0 bases. CDR1 and CDR2 (germline): MDHEN, SYDVKM. The CDR3 loop reads CASSTAGGDSYEQYF. CDR3 coding DNA: TGTGCCAGCAGTACCGCGGGGGGTGACTCCTACGAGCAGTACTTC. The full variable domain, rest sourced from reference TRBV28 and TRBJ2-7, is DVKVTQSSRYLVKRTGEKVFLECVQDMDHENMFWYRQDPGLGLRLIYFSYDVKMKEKGDIPEGYSVSREKKERFSLILESASTNQTSMYLCASSTAGGDSYEQYFGPGTRLTVT.

The CDR3: CASWGLSTDTQYF. The CDR3, as DNA: TGTGCCAGCTGGGGGCTGAGCACAGATACGCAGTATTTT. V and J are TRBV28 and TRBJ2-3; a possible D gene is TRBD1 (6 bases). The V gene's germline CDR1 is MDHEN and CDR2 SYDVKM. The CDR3 contains 13 residues. V was pared by 8 bases and J by 0 bases, with 9 bases between.

In its sample, this clone was seen a few times. The rearrangement joins TRBV19 to TRBJ1-2; maybe TRBD1 (5 bases). Trimming took off 3 bases at V and 2 bases at J, with 7 bases between the two ends. The CDR3 is 13 residues long. Per germline, CDR1 LNHDA and CDR2 SQIVND (reference sequence). This CDR3 is CASSMGRNYGYTF. CDR3 in DNA: TGTGCCAGTAGTATGGGGCGGAACTATGGCTACACCTTC. The full variable domain, in which reference TRBV19 and TRBJ1-2 provide the parts outside the CDR3, is DGGITQSPKYLFRKEGQNVTLSCEQNLNHDAMYWYRQDPGQGLRLIYYSQIVNDFQKGDIAEGYSVSREKKESFPLTVTSAQKNPTAFYLCASSMGRNYGYTFGSGTRLTVV.

The chain joins TRBV14 to TRBJ1-5; D remains unclear. CDR3 length: 11 amino acids. The germline gives CDR1 SGHDN, CDR2 FVKESK. V was pared by 2 bases and J by 6 bases, with 2 bases between. CDR3 protein: CASSQRQPQHF. The CDR3 bases are TGTGCCAGCAGCCAACGTCAGCCCCAGCATTTT.

The chain recombines TRBV6-1 with TRBJ2-3, with D tentatively TRBD2 (7 bases). Germline CDR1 reads MNHNS; CDR2 reads SASEGT. The CDR3 covers 13 residues. Trimming removed 6 bases at V and 3 bases at J, with 10 bases between. The CDR3 reads CASRGGLTDTQYF. The CDR3 coding sequence is TGTGCCAGCAGGGGGGGGCTGACAGATACGCAGTATTTT.

This rearrangement joins TRBV7-2 to TRBJ2-7, with 10 bases identical to TRBD1. V was pared by 5 bases and J by 2 bases, with 6 bases of the junction left unmatched. The CDR3 runs 15 residues. The germline V gene encodes CDR1 SGHTA and CDR2 FQGNSA. This CDR3 reads CASSAFGTGAYEQYF. CDR3 coding DNA: TGTGCCAGCAGCGCTTTTGGGACAGGGGCCTACGAGCAGTACTTC. Complete variable domain (other parts from reference TRBV7-2 and TRBJ2-7): GAGVSQSPSNKVTEKGKDVELRCDPISGHTALYWYRQSLGQGLEFLIYFQGNSAPDKSGLPSDRFSAERTGGSVSTLTIQRTQQEDSAVYLCASSAFGTGAYEQYFGPGTRLTVT.